This is a list of T cell receptor beta chains from one sample in a study of CD8 T cells in cerebrospinal fluid in Alzheimer's disease. TCRdb re-called the 10x single-cell sequencing reads and gives one entry per CDR3 protein, without DNA. The table gives about 1,800 distinct CDR3 sequences; the top ten clones make up approximately 8.8% of it. Sequencing input: cerebrospinal fluid. The origin of the receptors is a human donor with mild cognitive impairment. The CDR3 runs from the conserved cysteine through the conserved F or W. A row's size may be missing; if present it is once, few, many or a size class.

j_gene: TRBJ2-7
v_gene: TRBV5-1
abundance: medium-sized
CDR3aa: CASSRDRVTQTSEQYF

j_gene: TRBJ2-4
v_gene: TRBV20-1
abundance: large
CDR3aa: CSAEGQPKNIQYF

j_gene: TRBJ2-5
v_gene: TRBV28
abundance: large
CDR3aa: CASISVGRASETQYF

j_gene: TRBJ2-2
v_gene: TRBV2
abundance: medium-sized
CDR3aa: CATGTGFGELFF

j_gene: TRBJ2-1
v_gene: TRBV6-2/TRBV6-3
abundance: medium-sized
CDR3aa: CASSYRTSGPSSYNEQFF

j_gene: TRBJ2-7
v_gene: TRBV3-1
abundance: medium-sized
CDR3aa: CASSPGLVGPYEQYF

j_gene: TRBJ1-5
v_gene: TRBV12-3/TRBV12-4
abundance: medium-sized
CDR3aa: CASSGNNQPQHF

j_gene: TRBJ2-3
v_gene: TRBV19
abundance: -
CDR3aa: CASSTLSSSTDTQYF

j_gene: TRBJ2-5
v_gene: TRBV20-1
abundance: medium-sized
CDR3aa: CSARGLQETQYF

j_gene: TRBJ2-7
v_gene: TRBV11-3
abundance: medium-sized
CDR3aa: CASSLGVAGGEEQYF

j_gene: TRBJ2-1
v_gene: TRBV19
abundance: medium-sized
CDR3aa: CASSIVSGRNEQFF

j_gene: TRBJ2-7
v_gene: TRBV7-2
abundance: large
CDR3aa: CASSRTGSYEQYF

j_gene: TRBJ2-1
v_gene: TRBV11-2
abundance: large
CDR3aa: CASSTDRVNEQFF

j_gene: TRBJ1-2
v_gene: TRBV9
abundance: medium-sized
CDR3aa: CASSANYGYTF

j_gene: TRBJ1-1
v_gene: TRBV7-3
abundance: large
CDR3aa: CASSWTANTEAFF

j_gene: TRBJ2-1
v_gene: TRBV7-6
abundance: hyperexpanded
CDR3aa: CASSLGPNYEQFF

j_gene: TRBJ2-3
v_gene: TRBV7-8
abundance: medium-sized
CDR3aa: CASSPPRDYPWQYF

j_gene: TRBJ2-7
v_gene: TRBV4-1
abundance: medium-sized
CDR3aa: CASSQDAWTATYEQYF

j_gene: TRBJ2-2
v_gene: TRBV7-2
abundance: -
CDR3aa: CASSPRAGVGGELFF

j_gene: TRBJ2-1
v_gene: TRBV27
abundance: medium-sized
CDR3aa: CASSLSQGTREQFF

j_gene: TRBJ1-1
v_gene: TRBV4-1
abundance: -
CDR3aa: CASSHRQGDMNTEAFF

j_gene: TRBJ2-5
v_gene: TRBV5-4
abundance: medium-sized
CDR3aa: CASRPRGWETQYF

j_gene: TRBJ2-7
v_gene: TRBV15
abundance: -
CDR3aa: CATPFPLAGVEQYF